The T cell receptor (beta chain) under discussion was sequenced for a study of blood T cell repertoires in COVID-19. Under the authors' procedure: Reference gene primer amplification gave nucleated cell count estimates. The protocol was immunoSEQ multiplex PCR, while the TCRdb copy is restricted to in-frame clones and leaves out a portion. V, J and clone size derive from that table, while D and trimming were established from the DNA sequence. The sample holds roughly 250,000 clones, roughly 80% seen once. Enrollees, about 18 to 89 years old, lived in 25 or so US areas. Each participant's cohort was designated according to participant-reported clinical history. People in the exposed group encountered a COVID-19 case within 2 weeks before entering the study. This clonotype was sampled from a woman in her forties who had been exposed to COVID-19. The sequenced sample consisted of PBMCs or T cells enriched from blood (not recorded which).

CDR3 loop: CASSLGPLGNNEQFF. CDR3 in DNA: TGCGCCAGCAGCTTGGGGCCACTCGGGAATAATGAGCAGTTCTTC. The genes are TRBV5-1 and TRBJ2-1; possibly TRBD2 for D (5 bases). There are 15 residues in the CDR3. The germline gives CDR1 SGHRS, CDR2 YFSETQ. Trimming took 0 bases from V and 7 from J, leaving 14 bases between them.